Included here is one TCR beta chain sequence, with context. Its specific antigen is unknown. Base qualities are not recorded, but no much larger clone differs from it by a single base. This entry comes from a study of Tregs in tolerant kidney transplant recipients (dated 2019 in TCRdb). In the study overall: The transplants used related donors along with nonmyeloablative bone marrow transplantation, and in the human trials mixed chimerism was transient. Before combined kidney and bone marrow transplantation, this study identified donor-specific regulatory T cells using TCRbeta sequencing and then followed those same cells after transplant.

The trim is 3 bases for V and 4 bases for J, with a gap of 10 bases between the germline ends. Based on the germline V gene, the CDR1 and CDR2 sequences are SGHRS and YFSETQ. From its cysteine to its phenylalanine, the CDR3 spans 13 amino acids. The only DNA kept is the CDR3, 39 bases in frame from the first base. For TCRbeta CDR3 sequencing, genomic DNA from the sorted cells was extracted using the QIAGEN DNeasy Blood and Tissue Kit. High-throughput TCRbeta CDR3 sequencing, which included PCR amplification with bias correction and internal controls, was done commercially through immunoSEQ. Per the original workflow: Unique productive TCRbeta sequences were defined by CDR3 nucleotide sequence where primers matched, otherwise by CDR3 amino acid sequence with Vbeta and Jbeta genes. Sorting error was corrected by removing sequences shared between sorted populations at a frequency ratio of 2:1 or less, and the remaining shared sequences were assigned to the higher population. A sequence counted as donor-reactive if, in CFSE-low cells, the sequence had a frequency of at least 0.01% and was expanded at least 5-fold compared with unstimulated cells. Jensen-Shannon divergence calculated on the top 100 TCRbeta sequences ranked by frequency was used to measure repertoire divergence. For samples with multiple sequencing runs, sorting error was corrected in each run separately before the runs were combined. TCRdb's version of the immuneACCESS table is confined to in-frame rearrangements and falls short of the full clone set. An unresolved V gene accounts for under half of the shortfall where checked; the remainder is of unknown origin. V and J calls and clone size are given by that table; D and trimming were obtained from the DNA. The sample records 60,000 to 75,000 clones, approximately 85% of which are singletons. The ten largest clones capture roughly 2.2% of the sample.

Findings and caveats that apply to the study as a whole: For some patients the PCR primers changed over time, which made it impossible to compare the samples from those patients at the nucleotide level. Biological reproducibility was not examined directly, but technical replication error appeared to be minimal. Donor-specific Treg expansion was found to exceed global Treg expansion in tolerant patients, suggesting antigen-driven rather than nonspecific expansion. The most biologically relevant and donor-specific TCRbeta repertoire appeared to be identified by expanding Tregs with activated donor B cells. Because only a small number of patients were included, the study had limitations, and the results will need to be validated in larger populations as well as under other immunosuppression protocols.

The time point label, read with the paper, signifies: blood sample drawn before combined kidney and bone marrow transplant. Thawed PBMCs were FACS-sorted into unstimulated Tregs (CD4+CD25+CD127-), CD4+ non-Tregs (CD4+CD25-), CD4 cells and CD8 cells. Before Treg sorting, thawed PBMCs were rested overnight at 37°C with 200 IU/ml IL-2. The patients were a few recipients of combined kidney and bone marrow transplants from the ITN036ST trial, and samples were available only from these trial subjects. Healthy control blood was processed to PBMCs by Ficoll density gradient and cryopreserved, and patient PBMCs were collected before and after transplant.

The V gene is TRBV5-1 and the J gene is TRBJ1-2, with a tentative D gene TRBD1 over 5 matching bases. The sequence came from a human donor who received a combined kidney and bone marrow transplant. The specimen comprised Tregs from blood, sampled before the transplant. The bases read TGCGCCAGCAGCTCGGGACCGAGCTATGGCTACACCTTC. This yields the protein CASSSGPSYGYTF.